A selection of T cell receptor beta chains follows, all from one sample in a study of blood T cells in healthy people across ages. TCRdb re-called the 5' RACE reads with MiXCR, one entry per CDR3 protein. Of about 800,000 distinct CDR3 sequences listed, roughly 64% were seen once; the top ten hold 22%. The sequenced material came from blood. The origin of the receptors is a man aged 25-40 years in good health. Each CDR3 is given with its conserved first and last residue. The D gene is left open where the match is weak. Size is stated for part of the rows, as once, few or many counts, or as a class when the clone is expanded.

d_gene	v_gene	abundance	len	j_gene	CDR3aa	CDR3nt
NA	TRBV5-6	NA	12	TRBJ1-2	CASSSGGVVYTF	TGTGCCAGCAGCTCTGGGGGGGTCGTGTACACCTTC
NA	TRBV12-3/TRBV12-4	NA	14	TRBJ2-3	CASSFTRQGNTQYF	TGTGCCAGCAGTTTCACCCGCCAGGGGAATACGCAGTATTTT
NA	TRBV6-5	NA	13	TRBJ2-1	CASSLEGLDEQFF	TGTGCCAGCAGTTTGGAAGGGCTGGATGAGCAGTTCTTC
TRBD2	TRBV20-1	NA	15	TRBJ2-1	CSVRVGGGAKGEQFF	TGCAGTGTTAGAGTTGGCGGGGGGGCCAAAGGTGAGCAGTTCTTC
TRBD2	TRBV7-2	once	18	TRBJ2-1	CASSWTSGGAFPYNEQFF	TGTGCCAGCAGCTGGACTAGCGGGGGGGCCTTTCCATACAATGAGCAGTTCTTC
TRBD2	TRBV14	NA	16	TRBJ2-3	CASSPRRGGKTDTQYF	TGTGCCAGCAGCCCCCGACGGGGAGGGAAGACAGATACGCAGTATTTT
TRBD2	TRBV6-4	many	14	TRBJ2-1	CASSDGTSTNEQFF	TGTGCCAGCAGTGACGGGACTAGCACCAATGAGCAGTTCTTC
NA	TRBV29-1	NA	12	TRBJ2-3	CSGLQSTDTQYF	TGCAGCGGTCTGCAGTCCACAGATACGCAGTATTTT
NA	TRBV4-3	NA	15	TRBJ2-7	CASSQRSAGNYEQYF	TGCGCCAGCAGCCAACGGTCGGCCGGAAACTACGAGCAGTACTTC
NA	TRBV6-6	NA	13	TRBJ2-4	CASSLSGYNEQYF	TGTGCCAGCAGTTTGAGCGGATACAATGAGCAGTACTTC
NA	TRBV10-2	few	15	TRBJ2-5	CASSESTRGFGTQYF	TGCGCCAGCAGTGAGTCGACTCGAGGATTCGGGACCCAGTACTTC
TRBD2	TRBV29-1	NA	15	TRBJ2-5	CSVEWGGSHQETQYF	TGCAGCGTTGAATGGGGCGGGAGTCACCAAGAGACCCAGTACTTC
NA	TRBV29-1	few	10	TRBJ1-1	CSVDASEAFF	TGCAGCGTTGACGCCTCTGAAGCTTTCTTT